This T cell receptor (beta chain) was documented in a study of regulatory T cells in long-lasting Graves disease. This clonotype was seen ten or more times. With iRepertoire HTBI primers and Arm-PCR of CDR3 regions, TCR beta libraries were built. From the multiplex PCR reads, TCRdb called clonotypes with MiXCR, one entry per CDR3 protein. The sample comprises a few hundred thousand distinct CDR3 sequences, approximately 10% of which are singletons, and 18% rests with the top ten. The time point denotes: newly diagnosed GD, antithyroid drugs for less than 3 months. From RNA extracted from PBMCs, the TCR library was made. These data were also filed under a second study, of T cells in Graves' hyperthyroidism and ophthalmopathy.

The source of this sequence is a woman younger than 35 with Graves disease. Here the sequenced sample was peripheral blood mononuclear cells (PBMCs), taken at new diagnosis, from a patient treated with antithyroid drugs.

The CDR3 region has the DNA TGTGCCAGCAGGATTCGACAGGGCGGCGAGCAGTACTTC. It translates to CASRIRQGGEQYF. V usage is TRBV6-1 and J usage is TRBJ2-7; 7 bases are a match to TRBD1. Per the germline V gene, CDR1 is MNHNS and CDR2 is SASEGT. The CDR3 totals 13 residues. Trimming cost V 6 bases and J 6 bases; bases outside gene matches: 8.